This section outlines one TCR beta chain sequence together with its context. Its antigen is currently unknown. The entry originates in a study of T cells and Merkel cell carcinoma outcomes. Germline V CDR1 and CDR2: LGHNA, YNFKEQ. The CDR3 contains 16 residues. Trimming took off 0 bases at V and 2 bases at J, with 12 bases between the two ends. The assay was immunoSEQ multiplex PCR, and TCRdb's table has in-frame clones only and misses some. Here the sample spans approximately 2,000 clones, roughly 81% being singletons. General observations from the study: Repertoire plus T-cell density reportedly predicted Merkel cell carcinoma outcomes.

This receptor was obtained from a human donor with Merkel cell carcinoma. The material sequenced was tumor tissue from Merkel cell carcinoma. The V gene is TRBV4-2, the J gene TRBJ2-3; D not certain. The CDR3 is CASSQERRLITDTQYF. The CDR3 DNA sequence: TGTGCCAGCAGCCAAGAACGGAGACTGATCACAGATACGCAGTATTTT.